One sample yielded the 8 T cell receptor beta chains listed below, sequenced in a study of response to subunit inactivated influenza vaccine. TCRdb processed the RT-PCR reads anew with MiXCR; each CDR3 protein has one entry. The repertoire has 450,000 to 500,000 distinct CDR3 sequences, roughly 11% of them found once; the top ten carry approximately 12%. The source material was PBMCs from blood, sampled around seven weeks after vaccination. The source of these receptors is a man in his fifties who received an inactivated influenza vaccine.

The V gene is TRBV7-2, the J gene TRBJ1-1; D gene unclear. Trimming removed 1 base from V and 4 bases from J, with 13 bases in between. Germline CDR1 is SGHTA and CDR2 is FQGNSA. The CDR3 extends over 15 amino acids. The CDR3 loop reads CASSLGWRSPTEAFF. In DNA, the CDR3 is TGTGCCAGCAGCTTAGGGTGGCGCTCTCCCACTGAAGCTTTCTTT.

V is TRBV5-8 and J is TRBJ2-1; D gene uncertain. The CDR3 is 15 residues long. The V and J ends lost 7 bases and 2 bases respectively, with 16 bases between them. Germline V gene sequence: CDR1 SGHTS, CDR2 YDEGEE. The DNA for the CDR3 is TGTGCCAGCTTTACGCCGGCTAGACCCTACAATGAGCAGTTCTTC. Protein product: CASFTPARPYNEQFF.

This clonotype showed up just a few times. This chain links TRBV5-1 with TRBJ2-1; D not certain. Germline CDR1 and CDR2: SGHRS and YFSETQ. The CDR3 runs 17 residues. The V end was cut by 1 base, the J end by 0 bases, with 14 bases between. CDR3 nucleotide sequence: TGCGCCAGCAGCTTGATTAGCCGCTACAGCTCCTACAATGAGCAGTTCTTC. Amino acids: CASSLISRYSSYNEQFF.

This clonotype was detected a few times. V is TRBV20-1 and J is TRBJ2-3; TRBD2 matches at 15 bases. Germline CDR1 and CDR2: DFQATT and SNEGSKA (reference sequence). V lost 3 bases, J lost 8 bases, and 3 bases stayed unmatched. CDR3 length: 14 residues. The CDR3 loop reads CSARPGLAGGTQYF. CDR3 bases: TGCAGTGCTAGGCCGGGACTAGCGGGGGGTACGCAGTATTTT.

CDR3 protein: CSARGWGAGGDEQFF. The CDR3 DNA follows: TGCAGTGCTAGGGGGTGGGGTGCAGGGGGCGATGAGCAGTTCTTC. The genes are TRBV20-1 and TRBJ2-1, with 8 bases fitting TRBD1. Losses at the gene ends were 3 bases for V and 8 bases for J; bases not matched to a gene: 12. The CDR3 consists of 15 residues. CDR1 and CDR2 from the germline V gene are DFQATT and SNEGSKA (reference sequence).

V usage is TRBV5-8 and J usage is TRBJ1-5, with D possibly matching TRBD1 (6 bases). CDR1 SGHTS and CDR2 YDEGEE come from the germline V gene. V was pared by 1 base and J by 4 bases, with 12 bases between. The CDR3 spans 15 residues. The chain's CDR3 is CASSLLQGQNQPQHF. The CDR3 DNA follows: TGTGCCAGCAGCTTGTTACAGGGTCAGAATCAGCCCCAGCATTTT.

This clonotype was picked up a small number of times. The CDR3 is CASSYSNGQGSAWAFF. The CDR3 coding sequence is TGTGCCAGCAGTTACTCGAACGGGCAGGGATCCGCCTGGGCTTTCTTC. J is TRBJ2-1 and V is TRBV6-7; D is perhaps TRBD1 (5 bases). TRBV6-7 falls under the ORF class, with uncertain function. The CDR3 covers 16 residues. V dropped 0 bases and J dropped 16 bases, with 25 bases sitting between them.

This clonotype was counted between two and nine times. J is TRBJ2-1 and V is TRBV20-1; 12 bases agree with TRBD2. The CDR3 consists of 17 residues. The trim removed 4 bases at V and 0 bases at J, leaving 7 bases unmatched. The germline V gene has CDR1 DFQATT and CDR2 SNEGSKA (reference sequence). In DNA form, the CDR3 reads TGCAGTGCTAAACGGACTAGCGGGATCACCTCCTACAATGAGCAGTTCTTC. Its translation: CSAKRTSGITSYNEQFF.